This T cell receptor beta chain was identified during a study of blood T cell repertoires in COVID-19. Assay: immunoSEQ multiplex PCR; the TCRdb copy retains only in-frame clones and omits some. Found here are about 52,000 clones, over 75% of them singletons; the top ten hold more than 15%. The germline V gene has CDR1 SEHNR and CDR2 FQNEAQ (reference sequence). The CDR3 totals 13 residues. Trimming removed 1 base from V and 9 bases from J, with 12 bases in between. The chain couples TRBV7-9 to TRBJ2-5; tentatively, D is TRBD2 (6 bases). The clonotype was recovered from a human donor with active COVID-19. The donor label of this sample is uncertain. Input material: peripheral blood. The CDR3 is CASSLGVPGAQYF. CDR3 bases: TGTGCCAGCAGCTTAGGGGTTCCGGGGGCCCAGTACTTC.